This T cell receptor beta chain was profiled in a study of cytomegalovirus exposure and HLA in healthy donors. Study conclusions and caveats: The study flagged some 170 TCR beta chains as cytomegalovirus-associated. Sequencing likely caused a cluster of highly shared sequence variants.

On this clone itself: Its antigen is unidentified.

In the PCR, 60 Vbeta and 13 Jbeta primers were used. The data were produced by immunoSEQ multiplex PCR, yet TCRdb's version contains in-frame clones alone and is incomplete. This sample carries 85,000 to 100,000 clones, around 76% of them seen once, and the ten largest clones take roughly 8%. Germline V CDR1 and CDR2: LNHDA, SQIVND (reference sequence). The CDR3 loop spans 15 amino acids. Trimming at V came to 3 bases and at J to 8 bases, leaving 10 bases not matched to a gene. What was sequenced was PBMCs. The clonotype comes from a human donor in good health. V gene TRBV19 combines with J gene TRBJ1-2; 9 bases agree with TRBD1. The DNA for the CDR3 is TGTGCCAGTAGTATGATGCCGGGACAGGGCGTCGGCTACACCTTC. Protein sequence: CASSMMPGQGVGYTF.